This TCR beta chain was profiled in a study of CD8 T cells in Susac syndrome. Overall study context: The Susac syndrome patients were therapy-naive, on corticosteroids, or on intravenous immunoglobulin alone at blood draw. Study-level points and caveats: Susac syndrome CD8+ repertoires were clonally expanded, most strongly in CD8+ TEMRA cells. Total CD8+ and CD8+ TEMRA repertoires contained approximately 16 and five Susac-specific public clones, respectively.

RNA amounts of roughly 0.45 to 1 ug underwent reverse transcription with random hexamers. The authors amplified TCR beta CDR3 across 54 Vbeta and 13 Jbeta using immunoSEQ multiplex PCR. TCRdb re-derived calls from the immunoSEQ multiplex PCR reads in MiXCR, one entry per CDR3 protein. Among roughly 88,000 distinct CDR3 sequences listed, 96% were seen once. On this clonotype: Its antigen is undetermined.

V was trimmed by 0 bases and J by 0 bases, leaving 14 bases between them. Germline V gene data show CDR1 as MGHRA and CDR2 as YSYEKL. The CDR3 has 17 residues. The gene calls are TRBV4-1 and TRBJ1-1, with D tentatively TRBD1 (6 bases). The specimen sequenced was CD8+ T cells from PBMCs. The sequence came from a human donor with Susac syndrome. Here the CDR3 reads CASSQEETGLLNTEAFF. In nucleotides, the CDR3 is TGCGCCAGCAGCCAAGAGGAGACAGGCCTTTTGAACACTGAAGCTTTCTTT.